Listed below are T cell receptor beta chains from one sample, sequenced in a study of cytomegalovirus exposure and HLA in healthy donors. The method was immunoSEQ multiplex PCR; TCRdb's version includes in-frame clones alone and lacks a portion of them. The sample has under 200,000 clones, less than 80% seen once. Material: PBMCs. These receptors originate from a woman aged 30 to 39 in good health and CMV-seropositive. The CDR3 runs from the conserved cysteine through the conserved F or W. Fields, in order: J gene, V gene, clone size, D gene, CDR3 DNA, CDR3 protein. D genes are given only for firm matches. Some rows mark clone size as missing; the rest say once, few, many or name a class of expanded clone.

>TRBJ2-7|TRBV28|-|TRBD1
TGTGCCAGCAGTCCGGGACAGAATTACGAGCAGTACTTC
CASSPGQNYEQYF
>TRBJ1-1|TRBV4-3|-|TRBD1
TGCGCCAGCAGCCAAGATTGGAGGGCAGGGGGCACTGAAGCTTTCTTT
CASSQDWRAGGTEAFF
>TRBJ2-7|TRBV7-2|-|TRBD2
TGTGCCAGCAGCCCTCACCCGCAACTAGCGGGGAGCTACGAGCAGTACTTC
CASSPHPQLAGSYEQYF
>TRBJ2-7|TRBV5-1|-|-
TGCGCCAGCAGCTTGACCCTGTTCAGCTCCTACGAGCAGTACTTC
CASSLTLFSSYEQYF
>TRBJ2-7|TRBV11-2|-|-
TGTGCCAGCAGCTTAGATCAGTTAATTGCTCGCGAGCAGTACTTC
CASSLDQLIAREQYF
>TRBJ1-4|TRBV5-1|-|TRBD1
TGCGCCAGCAGCTTGGGACAGGGGAATGAAAAACTGTTTTTT
CASSLGQGNEKLFF
>TRBJ2-1|TRBV7-8|once|TRBD2
TGTGCCAGCAGCTCATATCGCCCGGGACAGAAAAGCGGGAGGGTCCCCAATGAGCAGTTCTTC
CASSSYRPGQKSGRVPNEQFF
>TRBJ1-5|TRBV18|-|-
TGTGCCAGCTCACCACGGGCCGGTGACCAGGGCAATCAGCCCCAGCATTTT
CASSPRAGDQGNQPQHF
>TRBJ2-7|TRBV5-6|-|TRBD1
TGTGCCAGCAGCCCGGGACAGAGCTACGAGCAGTACTTC
CASSPGQSYEQYF
>TRBJ1-3|TRBV6-1|once|-
TGTGCCAGCAGTAAAGATCGGCAGGCGTTGACCTCTACTTCTGGAAACACCATATATTTT
CASSKDRQALTSTSGNTIYF
>TRBJ1-3|TRBV6-8|-|-
TGTGCCAGAGGCCCCCCTAGGTTGAGAAACACCATATATTTT
CARGPPRLRNTIYF
>TRBJ2-1|TRBV29-1|-|TRBD2
TGCAGCCCGAGACTAGCGGGAATGCAGTTCTTC
CSPRLAGMQFF
>TRBJ1-1|TRBV5-1|-|-
TGCGCCAGCAGCTTGAATTCGGGGACTGAAGCTTTCTTT
CASSLNSGTEAFF
>TRBJ2-3|TRBV4-1|-|-
TGCGCCAGCAGCCAAGAGCGACAGGTAGCTAGCACAGATACGCAGTATTTT
CASSQERQVASTDTQYF
>TRBJ1-1|TRBV11-2|-|TRBD1
TGTGCCAGCAGCTTACAAGCGGACAGGCCAGATGAAGCTTTCTTT
CASSLQADRPDEAFF
>TRBJ2-1|TRBV5-4|few|-
TGTGCCAGCAGCACCGCCCCAGGACTGAACAATGAGCAGTTCTTC
CASSTAPGLNNEQFF
>TRBJ1-3|TRBV7-9|-|-
TGTGCCAGCAGCCCCGGACTTTTTCGCGGCCCCTCTGGAAACACCATATATTTT
CASSPGLFRGPSGNTIYF
>TRBJ2-5|TRBV4-3|-|-
TGCGCCAGCAGCCAAGATCATGAAGAGACCCAGTACTTC
CASSQDHEETQYF
>TRBJ1-5|TRBV30|once|-
TGTGCCTGGACTAGGAGTAGCAATCAGCCCCAGCATTTT
CAWTRSSNQPQHF
>TRBJ2-1|TRBV4-3|-|-
TGCGCCAGCAGCCAAGCCCGGGGAAATGAGCAGTTCTTC
CASSQARGNEQFF
>TRBJ2-5|TRBV4-1|-|-
TGCGCCAGCAGCCAAGATCGACTAGACCGAAAGACCCAGTACTTC
CASSQDRLDRKTQYF
>TRBJ2-7|TRBV2|-|TRBD2
TGTGCCAGCAGTCCTACTAGCGGGGCGACCTACGAGCAGTACTTC
CASSPTSGATYEQYF
>TRBJ2-7|TRBV27|-|-
TGTGCCAGCAGGCCAAGCCTAGGCGCCTACGAGCAGTACTTC
CASRPSLGAYEQYF
>TRBJ1-2|TRBV25-1|-|TRBD1
TGTGCCAGCAGTGCACGACAGGGCTCCTATGGCTACACCTTC
CASSARQGSYGYTF
>TRBJ1-5|TRBV7-9|-|TRBD1
TGTGCCAGCAGCGGTGGGACAGGGCTCAATCAGCCCCAGCATTTT
CASSGGTGLNQPQHF
>TRBJ2-7|TRBV27|once|TRBD1
TGTGCCAGCAGTTCCGGACAGGGTTGGTTCGAGCAGTACTTC
CASSSGQGWFEQYF
>TRBJ1-5|TRBV2|few|TRBD1
TGTGCCAGCAGTGAATCCGGGACAGGTAATCAGCCCCAGCATTTT
CASSESGTGNQPQHF
>TRBJ1-2|TRBV5-5|-|TRBD1
TGTGCCAGCAGCTTCGGCCTCTCAGGGGGTCTCAGCTACACCTTC
CASSFGLSGGLSYTF
>TRBJ2-7|TRBV10-3|-|-
TGTGCCATCAGGGGCGAGGGCTACGAGCAGTACTTC
CAIRGEGYEQYF
>TRBJ2-5|TRBV7-2|few|TRBD1
TGTGCCAGCAGCGAGAACTCCCTGACAGGGACCCTGGAGACCCAGTACTTC
CASSENSLTGTLETQYF
>TRBJ2-7|TRBV6-1|-|TRBD2
TGTGCCAGCAGTGAACCCCTGACTAGCGGGTTTACCTACGAGCAGTACTTC
CASSEPLTSGFTYEQYF
>TRBJ2-1|TRBV19|-|TRBD2
TGTGCCAGTAGTGTGGGACTAGACCTCCATGAGCAGTTCTTC
CASSVGLDLHEQFF
>TRBJ2-7|TRBV5-6|-|-
TGTGCCAGCAGCGGAGGGACAGCTTACTCCTACGAGCAGTACTTC
CASSGGTAYSYEQYF
>TRBJ1-2|TRBV4-1|-|TRBD1
TGCGCCAGCAGCCCTTACGGCCGGCAGGGGGGCACCTTC
CASSPYGRQGGTF
>TRBJ1-1|TRBV19|-|TRBD1
TGTGCCAGTAGTTTCCTTCAATTACAGGGGGACGACACTGAAGCTTTCTTT
CASSFLQLQGDDTEAFF
>TRBJ2-5|TRBV4-3|once|TRBD2
TGCGCCAGCAGCCGCGGGACTAGCGGGGGGGCGCAAGAGACCCAGTACTTC
CASSRGTSGGAQETQYF
>TRBJ2-7|TRBV29-1|-|TRBD1
TGCAGCGCCCAGGACAGGCAGGACGAGCAGTACTTC
CSAQDRQDEQYF
>TRBJ2-1|TRBV4-3|-|-
TGCGCCAGCAGCCAAGACAGAGCGATGTGGAACAATGAGCAGTTCTTC
CASSQDRAMWNNEQFF
>TRBJ2-1|TRBV27|-|TRBD2
TGTGCCAGCACACCGGGACTAGCTACGGATGAGCAGTTCTTC
CASTPGLATDEQFF
>TRBJ2-4|TRBV7-2|-|-
TGTGCCAGCAGCTCCCAGGGAAACATTCAGTACTTC
CASSSQGNIQYF
>TRBJ2-5|TRBV7-6|-|-
TGTGCCAGCAGCTCCCGCCAAGAGACCCAGTACTTC
CASSSRQETQYF
>TRBJ1-1|TRBV7-8|-|-
TGTGCCAGCAGCTCTGGCGGGCAACTGAACACTGAAGCTTTCTTT
CASSSGGQLNTEAFF
>TRBJ2-5|TRBV10-3|-|-
TGTGCCATCAGTGGCACGCAGGGCCAAGAGACCCAGTACTTC
CAISGTQGQETQYF
>TRBJ1-2|TRBV7-9|-|-
TGTGCCAGCAGCTGGGACTTCGAAGGCTACACCTTC
CASSWDFEGYTF
>TRBJ1-2|TRBV7-2|-|TRBD1
TGTGCCAGCAGCCCACCCGGGCAGGGGGACTATGGCTACACCTTC
CASSPPGQGDYGYTF
>TRBJ2-7|TRBV21-1|-|-
TGTGCCAGCAGCAAAGGAGACTACTCCTACGAGCAGTACTTC
CASSKGDYSYEQYF
>TRBJ1-5|TRBV27|-|-
TGTGCCAGCAGTTCCATGCAGGGGATCAATCAGCCCCAGCATTTT
CASSSMQGINQPQHF
>TRBJ2-3|TRBV5-1|-|TRBD1
TGCGCCAGCAGCTTGGCTGGTACAGGGGGTGATACGCAGTATTTT
CASSLAGTGGDTQYF